A single sample gave rise to the 25 T cell receptor beta chains below, sequenced in a study of blood T cell repertoires in COVID-19. The data were produced by immunoSEQ multiplex PCR, yet TCRdb's version contains in-frame clones alone and is incomplete. Here the sample spans roughly 240,000 clones, around 87% being singletons. The specimen was peripheral blood. The receptors here all came from a young man with active or convalescent COVID-19.

V gene TRBV9 combines with J gene TRBJ2-1; D not resolved. V lost 2 bases and J 8 bases, leaving 11 bases between the germline ends. Germline CDR1 is SGDLS and CDR2 is YYNGEE. The CDR3 spans 13 residues. The CDR3 bases are TGTGCCAGCAGCGTCTCGCCTAGTTATGAGCAGTTCTTC. Translation gives CASSVSPSYEQFF.

This clone has a single count. The chain couples TRBV29-1 to TRBJ1-2; D is uncertain. The CDR3 runs to 16 residues. V lost 4 bases and J lost 5, with 23 bases in between. In germline, CDR1 is SQVTM, CDR2 ANQGSEA. The CDR3 sequence: CSVGSEGFSLFYGYTF. The CDR3 coding sequence is TGCAGCGTTGGTTCGGAGGGATTCAGCCTTTTTTATGGCTACACCTTC.

The J gene is TRBJ2-4, the V gene TRBV30, with D possibly being TRBD1 (6 bases). This CDR3 spans 14 amino acids. Deletions cut 1 base from V and 0 bases from J, with 7 bases between. Germline V CDR1 and CDR2: GTSNPN, SVGIG (reference sequence). CDR3 sequence (DNA): TGTGCCTGGAGTGGGACAGAAGCCAAAAACATTCAGTACTTC. Translation: CAWSGTEAKNIQYF.

The chain uses TRBV23-1 and TRBJ2-5; D unresolved. TRBV23-1 is filed as an ORF, its function uncertain. The CDR3 loop spans 10 amino acids. V was shortened by 8 bases and J by 4 bases, with 5 bases between the two germline ends. DNA of the CDR3: TGCGCCAGCGTCGGAGAGACCCAGTACTTC. This gives the protein CASVGETQYF.

This chain joins TRBV7-2 and TRBJ1-4, with D possibly being TRBD1 (5 bases). V dropped 5 bases and J dropped 8 bases, with 12 bases sitting between them. The germline gives CDR1 SGHTA, CDR2 FQGNSA. CDR3 size: 13 residues. CDR3 region: CASSRGVREKLFF. CDR3 coding DNA: TGTGCCAGCAGCCGGGGGGTGCGAGAAAAACTGTTTTTT. The entire variable domain, with the rest obtained from reference TRBV7-2 and TRBJ1-4, is as follows: GAGVSQSPSNKVTEKGKDVELRCDPISGHTALYWYRQSLGQGLEFLIYFQGNSAPDKSGLPSDRFSAERTGGSVSTLTIQRTQQEDSAVYLCASSRGVREKLFFGSGTQLSVL.

V is TRBV5-1 and J is TRBJ2-6, with D maybe TRBD2 (6 bases). Germline V gene lookup returns CDR1 SGHRS and CDR2 YFSETQ. The CDR3 is 15 amino acids. V lost 4 bases, J lost 4 bases, and 12 bases lay in between. This CDR3 reads CASSLEGPGANVLTF. CDR3 sequence (DNA): TGCGCCAGCAGCCTGGAGGGGCCAGGGGCCAACGTCCTGACTTTC. Supplemented by reference TRBV5-1 and TRBJ2-6, the full variable domain reads KAGVTQTPRYLIKTRGQQVTLSCSPISGHRSVSWYQQTPGQGLQFLFEYFSETQRNKGNFPGRFSGRQFSNSRSEMNVSTLELGDSALYLCASSLEGPGANVLTFGAGSRLTVL.

The chain has TRBV29-1 and TRBJ2-3, with TRBD1 as a possible D gene (6 bases). Trimming took off 7 bases at V and 2 bases at J, with 10 bases between the two ends. CDR3 length: 12 amino acids. The germline V gene has CDR1 SQVTM and CDR2 ANQGSEA. DNA of the CDR3: TGCAGCGGCAGGGGCTACACAGATACGCAGTATTTT. It translates to CSGRGYTDTQYF.

The count of this clone is one. V and J are TRBV18 and TRBJ1-3, with D possibly TRBD1 on 6 matching bases. This CDR3 region has 16 residues. Germline CDR1 KGHSH, CDR2 LQKENI. The V end was cut by 4 bases, the J end by 0 bases, with 13 bases between. Here the CDR3 DNA reads TGTGCCAGCTCACACTCGGACAGATCCTCTGGAAACACCATATATTTT. This encodes CASSHSDRSSGNTIYF.

Turning to this clone: In the same sample, other DNA sequences code for this CDR3. The chain links TRBV11-2 to TRBJ1-5; D unresolved. Germline CDR1 and CDR2: SGHAT and FQNNGV. The CDR3 is 13 amino acids. V lost 0 bases and J lost 7, with 7 bases in between. In DNA form, the CDR3 reads TGTGCCAGCAGCTTAGACCGGGGACAGCCCCAGCATTTT. This codes for CASSLDRGQPQHF.

This clone occurred many times. The chain links TRBV7-9 to TRBJ2-3; D is perhaps TRBD2 (5 bases). Trimming pared 5 bases from V and 4 bases from J, leaving 13 bases between. The CDR3 is 14 residues long. From germline, CDR1 is SEHNR and CDR2 FQNEAQ (reference sequence). Here the CDR3 reads CASSPWTYADTQYF. DNA for the CDR3: TGTGCCAGCAGCCCGTGGACTTATGCAGATACGCAGTATTTT.

The V gene is TRBV2, the J gene TRBJ1-6; TRBD1 is a possible D gene (6 bases). V dropped 6 bases and J dropped 9 bases, with 9 bases sitting between them. The germline gives CDR1 SNHLY, CDR2 FYNNEI. The CDR3 is made up of 12 amino acids. CDR3: CASSQTGSPLHF. The CDR3 DNA follows: TGTGCCAGCAGCCAGACAGGTTCACCCCTCCACTTT.

This clone was detected once. The identical CDR3 is also encoded by other nucleotide sequences in the sample. The chain combines TRBV24-1 with TRBJ2-1; tentative D call: TRBD2 (6 bases). The CDR3 sequence is 14 residues long. From germline, CDR1 is KGHDR and CDR2 SFDVKD. V gave up 8 bases and J gave up 5 bases, with 15 bases separating them. CDR3 bases: TGTGCCACCATAGGCGGGGTGGGGGACAATGAGCAGTTCTTC. This codes for CATIGGVGDNEQFF.

The chain uses TRBV28 and TRBJ1-1; 9 bases align to TRBD1. CDR1 and CDR2 (germline): MDHEN, SYDVKM. The V segment lost 2 bases and the J segment 6 bases; nucleotides outside the gene matches: 4. The CDR3 contains 14 residues. CDR3 sequence reads: CASSLGDRVAEAFF. Here the CDR3 DNA reads TGTGCCAGCAGTTTAGGGGACAGGGTCGCTGAAGCTTTCTTT.

The chain employs TRBV12-3 or TRBV12-4 and TRBJ1-5, with D unresolved. The CDR3 is 13 residues long. The V end lost 1 base, the J end lost 6 bases, and 7 bases lay between the germline ends. This CDR3 reads CASSLEGGQPQHF. CDR3 nucleotide sequence: TGTGCCAGCAGTTTAGAGGGAGGTCAGCCCCAGCATTTT.

This clone was detected only a few times. V usage is TRBV4-1 and J usage is TRBJ1-5; D is ambiguous. Germline loops: CDR1 MGHRA, CDR2 YSYEKL. V lost 0 bases and J 0 bases, leaving 9 bases between the germline ends. The length of the CDR3 is 16 residues. Here the CDR3 reads CASSQDWGDSNQPQHF. The CDR3 coding sequence is TGCGCCAGCAGCCAAGATTGGGGAGATAGCAATCAGCCCCAGCATTTT.

This sequence joins TRBV4-1 and TRBJ1-2; D remains ambiguous. Germline-derived CDR1 and CDR2 are MGHRA and YSYEKL. Trimming shortened V by 0 bases and J by 4 bases, and 12 bases separated the two germline ends. The CDR3 is 15 residues long. Here the CDR3 reads CASSQEAGFGYGYTF. CDR3 nucleotides: TGCGCCAGCAGCCAAGAAGCAGGCTTCGGCTATGGCTACACCTTC.

This clone was detected only once. V and J are TRBV19 and TRBJ2-1; TRBD2 matches 7 bases. The length of the CDR3 is 15 residues. V lost 5 bases and J lost 6; bases outside the gene matches: 10. Germline V gene data show CDR1 as LNHDA and CDR2 as SQIVND (reference sequence). CDR3 DNA: TGTGCCAGTAGTCCTGGACTAGTGCGTAGCAATGAGCAGTTCTTC. Translating gives CASSPGLVRSNEQFF. Drawing the rest from reference TRBV19 and TRBJ2-1, the complete variable domain is DGGITQSPKYLFRKEGQNVTLSCEQNLNHDAMYWYRQDPGQGLRLIYYSQIVNDFQKGDIAEGYSVSREKKESFPLTVTSAQKNPTAFYLCASSPGLVRSNEQFFGPGTRLTVL.

CDR3 sequence reads: CASNKPTGKGWESQFF. DNA of the CDR3: TGTGCCAGCAACAAACCAACAGGGAAGGGGTGGGAGTCTCAGTTCTTC. The J gene is TRBJ2-1, the V gene TRBV2, with D perhaps matching TRBD1 (6 bases). The V gene lost 7 bases and the J gene lost 13 bases, with 29 bases spanning the gap. The CDR3 extends over 16 amino acids. CDR1 and CDR2 from the germline V gene are SNHLY and FYNNEI.

This clone was picked up a small number of times. The CDR3 nucleotides read TGTGCCAGCAGGCCCGCTAGCGACTACAATGAGCAGTTCTTC. It yields the protein CASRPASDYNEQFF. The V call is TRBV6-6, the J call TRBJ2-1; D might be TRBD2 (6 bases). This CDR3 comprises 14 residues. Deletions cut 6 bases from V and 3 bases from J, with 12 bases between. Looked up from germline, CDR1 is MNHNY and CDR2 is SVGAGI (reference sequence).

The J gene is TRBJ2-5, the V gene TRBV9; 7 nucleotides agree with TRBD2. Germline V gene sequence: CDR1 SGDLS, CDR2 YYNGEE. The CDR3 loop spans 13 amino acids. Unmatched junction bases numbered 1, after V lost 0 bases and J lost 5 bases. The CDR3 DNA reads as TGTGCCAGCAGCGTAGGGGACTATGAGACCCAGTACTTC. This encodes CASSVGDYETQYF.

V gene TRBV6-5 combines with J gene TRBJ1-6, with D unresolved. Germline V gives CDR1 MNHEY, CDR2 SVGAGI. The V end lost 5 bases, the J end lost 8 bases, and 4 bases lay between the germline ends. This CDR3 is built from 11 residues. In DNA, the CDR3 is TGTGCCAGCAGTCGGGATTCACCCCTCCACTTT. Translated, it gives CASSRDSPLHF.

The rearrangement uses TRBV3-1 (or the pseudogene TRBV3-2) and TRBJ2-7; possible D gene TRBD1, 6 bases. Trimming took 4 bases from V and 6 from J, leaving 19 bases between them. Germline loops: CDR1 LGHDT, CDR2 YNNKEL (reference sequence). The CDR3 spans 15 residues. CDR3 nucleotide sequence: TGTGCCAGCAGCCTCCGAATACAGGGAATCGGCGAGCAGTACTTC. It translates to CASSLRIQGIGEQYF.

The chain is built from TRBV30 and TRBJ1-6, with 10 nucleotides matching TRBD1. V lost 5 bases and J lost 8; bases outside the gene matches: 6. CDR1 is GTSNPN and CDR2 is SVGIG in the germline V gene (reference sequence). The CDR3 runs 14 residues. The CDR3 nucleotides are TGTGCCTGGGGGACAGGGGTATATTATTCACCCCTCCACTTT. It yields the protein CAWGTGVYYSPLHF.

This chain uses TRBV5-1 with TRBJ1-1; no clear D gene. The CDR3 contains 14 residues. From germline, CDR1 is SGHRS and CDR2 YFSETQ. V lost 2 bases and J lost 1, with 9 bases in between. The CDR3 is CASSFGRRNTEAFF. In DNA form, the CDR3 reads TGCGCCAGCAGCTTTGGAAGGAGGAACACTGAAGCTTTCTTT.

This sequence joins TRBV7-7 and TRBJ2-3; D unresolved. V was clipped by 1 base and J by 0 bases, with 23 bases between them. Germline V gene sequence: CDR1 SSHAT, CDR2 FNYEAQ (reference sequence). This CDR3 has 20 amino acids. The CDR3 sequence is CASSLVEIPVPRPSTDTQYF. The CDR3, as DNA: TGTGCCAGCAGCTTAGTTGAGATCCCGGTTCCCCGCCCTAGCACAGATACGCAGTATTTT.